Listed below are T cell receptor beta chains from one sample, sequenced in a study of blood T cell repertoires in COVID-19. Measured with immunoSEQ multiplex PCR; TCRdb has only the in-frame clones, and not every one. This table holds tens of thousands of clones, 74% found once. Sample: peripheral blood. The receptors shown here come from a human donor with acute or convalescent COVID-19. The donor label of this sample is uncertain. CDR3s include the opening cysteine and the closing phenylalanine or tryptophan.

cdr3_aa v_call
CSARAGQPQHF TRBV20-1
CATRRKAANHQETQYF TRBV24-1
CASSYPRGRNTDTQYF TRBV6-2/TRBV6-3
CASSPGTVSNQPQHF TRBV18
CASSPGGAVYNEQFF TRBV28
CASSSDTSHGYTF TRBV7-9
CASSLELQPQHF TRBV7-2
CAISESNGGATEAFF TRBV10-3
CASSSPGTVTLANYGYTF TRBV28
CASSGMTGTEGNEQFF TRBV5-1
CASSESLQRGEQYF TRBV10-2
CASSIREVDYGYTF TRBV19
CASSNQGRGQPQHF TRBV6-6
CASSSSGGHTDTQYF TRBV6-5
CASGPFGQGDEQFF TRBV12-5
CASSVASGRTNTGELFF TRBV9
CASSLPGQGSTNEKLFF TRBV28